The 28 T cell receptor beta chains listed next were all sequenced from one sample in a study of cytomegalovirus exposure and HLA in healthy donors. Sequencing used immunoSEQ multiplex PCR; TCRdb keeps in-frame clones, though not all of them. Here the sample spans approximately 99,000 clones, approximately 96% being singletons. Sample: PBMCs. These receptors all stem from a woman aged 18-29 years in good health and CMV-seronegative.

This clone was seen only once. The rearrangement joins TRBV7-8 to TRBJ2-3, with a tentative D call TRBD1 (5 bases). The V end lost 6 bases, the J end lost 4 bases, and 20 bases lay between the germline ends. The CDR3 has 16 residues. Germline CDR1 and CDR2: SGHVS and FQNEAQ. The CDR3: CASSSGRFPRADTQYF. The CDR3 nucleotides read TGTGCCAGCAGTTCAGGGCGCTTTCCTAGAGCAGATACGCAGTATTTT.

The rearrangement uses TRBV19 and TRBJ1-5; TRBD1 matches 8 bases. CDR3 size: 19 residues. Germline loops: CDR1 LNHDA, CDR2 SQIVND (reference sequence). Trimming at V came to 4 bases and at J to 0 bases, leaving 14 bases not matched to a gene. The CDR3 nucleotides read TGTGCCAGTAGTACCGGACAGGGTCTGATTTCGGGTAGCAATCAGCCCCAGCATTTT. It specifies CASSTGQGLISGSNQPQHF.

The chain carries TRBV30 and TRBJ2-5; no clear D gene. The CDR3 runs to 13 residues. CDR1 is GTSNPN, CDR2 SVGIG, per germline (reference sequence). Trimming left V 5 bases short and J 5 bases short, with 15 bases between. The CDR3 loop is CAWGNNAGETQYF. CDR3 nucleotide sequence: TGTGCCTGGGGAAATAACGCCGGGGAGACCCAGTACTTC. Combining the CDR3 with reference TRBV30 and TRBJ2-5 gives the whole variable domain SQTIHQWPATLVQPVGSPLSLECTVEGTSNPNLYWYRQAAGRGLQLLFYSVGIGQISSEVPQNLSASRPQDRQFILSSKKLLLSDSGFYLCAWGNNAGETQYFGPGTRLLVL.

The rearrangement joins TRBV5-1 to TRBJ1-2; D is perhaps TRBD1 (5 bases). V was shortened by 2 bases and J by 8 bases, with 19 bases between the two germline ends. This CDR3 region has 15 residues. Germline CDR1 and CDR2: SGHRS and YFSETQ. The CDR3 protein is CASSFLGGEGAGYTF. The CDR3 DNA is TGCGCCAGCAGCTTTCTCGGGGGGGAAGGGGCCGGCTACACCTTC.

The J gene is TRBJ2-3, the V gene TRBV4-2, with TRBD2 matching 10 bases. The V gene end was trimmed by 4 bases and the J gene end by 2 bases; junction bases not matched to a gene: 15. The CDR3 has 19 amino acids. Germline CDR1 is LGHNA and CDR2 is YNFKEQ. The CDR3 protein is CASSPSPRASGGNTDTQYF. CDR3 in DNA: TGTGCCAGCAGCCCCAGTCCCAGGGCTAGCGGGGGAAACACAGATACGCAGTATTTT.

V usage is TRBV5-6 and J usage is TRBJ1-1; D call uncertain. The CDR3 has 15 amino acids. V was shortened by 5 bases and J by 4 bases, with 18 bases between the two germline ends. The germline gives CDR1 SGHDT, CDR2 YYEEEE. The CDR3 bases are TGTGCCAGCAGTGGCCCCTCCCGGGGTGGCACTGAAGCTTTCTTT. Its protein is CASSGPSRGGTEAFF. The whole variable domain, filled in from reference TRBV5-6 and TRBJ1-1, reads DAGVTQSPTHLIKTRGQQVTLRCSPKSGHDTVSWYQQALGQGPQFIFQYYEEEERQRGNFPDRFSGHQFPNYSSELNVNALLLGDSALYLCASSGPSRGGTEAFFGQGTRLTVV.

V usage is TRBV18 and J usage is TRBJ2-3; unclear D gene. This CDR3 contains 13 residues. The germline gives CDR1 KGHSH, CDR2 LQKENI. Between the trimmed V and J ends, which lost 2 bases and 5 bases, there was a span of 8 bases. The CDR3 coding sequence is TGTGCCAGCTCACCATTGCAGGAAGATACGCAGTATTTT. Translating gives CASSPLQEDTQYF.

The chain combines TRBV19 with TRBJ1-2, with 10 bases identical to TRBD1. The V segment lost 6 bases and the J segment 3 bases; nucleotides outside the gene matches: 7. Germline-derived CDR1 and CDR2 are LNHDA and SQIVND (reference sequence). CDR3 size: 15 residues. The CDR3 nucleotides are TGTGCCAGTAGCAAGACAGGGGGCCGGGACTATGGCTACACCTTC. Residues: CASSKTGGRDYGYTF.

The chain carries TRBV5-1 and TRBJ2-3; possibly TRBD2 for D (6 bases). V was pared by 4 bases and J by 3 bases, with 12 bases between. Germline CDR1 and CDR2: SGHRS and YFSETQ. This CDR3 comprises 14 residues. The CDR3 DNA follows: TGCGCCAGCAGCACAACGGGGGTAACAGATACGCAGTATTTT. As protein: CASSTTGVTDTQYF.

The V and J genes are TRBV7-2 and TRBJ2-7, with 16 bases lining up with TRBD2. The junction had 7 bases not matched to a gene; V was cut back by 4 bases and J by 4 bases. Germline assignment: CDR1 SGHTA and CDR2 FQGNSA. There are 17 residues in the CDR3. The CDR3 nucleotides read TGTGCCAGCAGCTCCGGGACTAGCGGGGGGGCCCGGTACGAGCAGTACTTC. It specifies CASSSGTSGGARYEQYF. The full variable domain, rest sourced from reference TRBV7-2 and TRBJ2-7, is GAGVSQSPSNKVTEKGKDVELRCDPISGHTALYWYRQSLGQGLEFLIYFQGNSAPDKSGLPSDRFSAERTGGSVSTLTIQRTQQEDSAVYLCASSSGTSGGARYEQYFGPGTRLTVT.

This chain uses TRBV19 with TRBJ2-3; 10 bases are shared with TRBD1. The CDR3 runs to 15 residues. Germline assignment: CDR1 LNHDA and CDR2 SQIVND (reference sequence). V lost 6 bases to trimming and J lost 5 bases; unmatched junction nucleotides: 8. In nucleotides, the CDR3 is TGTGCCAGTAGCAGACAGGGGGCCATTGGAGATACGCAGTATTTT. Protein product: CASSRQGAIGDTQYF.

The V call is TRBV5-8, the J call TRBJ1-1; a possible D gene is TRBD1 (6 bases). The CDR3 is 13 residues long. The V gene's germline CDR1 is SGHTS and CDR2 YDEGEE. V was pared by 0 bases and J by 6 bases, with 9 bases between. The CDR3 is CASSLGTDSEAFF. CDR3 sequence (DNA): TGTGCCAGCAGCTTGGGGACAGATTCTGAAGCTTTCTTT.

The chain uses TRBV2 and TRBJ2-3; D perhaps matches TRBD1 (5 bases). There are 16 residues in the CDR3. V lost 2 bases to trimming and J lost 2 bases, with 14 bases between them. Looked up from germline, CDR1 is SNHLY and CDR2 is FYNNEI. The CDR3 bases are TGTGCCAGCAGTGAAAGTAGTCAGGGATTCACAGATACGCAGTATTTT. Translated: CASSESSQGFTDTQYF.

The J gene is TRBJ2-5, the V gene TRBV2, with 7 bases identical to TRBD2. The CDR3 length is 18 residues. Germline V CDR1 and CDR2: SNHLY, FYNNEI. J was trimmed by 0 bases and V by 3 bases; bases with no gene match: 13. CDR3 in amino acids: CASSDPRGGGGNQETQYF. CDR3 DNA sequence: TGTGCCAGCAGTGACCCCCGTGGGGGGGGAGGGAACCAAGAGACCCAGTACTTC.

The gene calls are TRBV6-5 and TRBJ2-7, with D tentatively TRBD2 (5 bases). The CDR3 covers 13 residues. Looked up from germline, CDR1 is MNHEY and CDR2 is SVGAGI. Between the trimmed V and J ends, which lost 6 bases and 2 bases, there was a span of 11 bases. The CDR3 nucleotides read TGTGCCAGCAGCCAGACTATCCCCTACGAGCAGTACTTC. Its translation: CASSQTIPYEQYF.

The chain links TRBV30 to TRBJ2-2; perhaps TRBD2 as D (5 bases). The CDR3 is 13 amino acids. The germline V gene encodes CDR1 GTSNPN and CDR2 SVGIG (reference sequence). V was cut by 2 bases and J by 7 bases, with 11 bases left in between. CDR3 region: CAWSPPAGGELFF. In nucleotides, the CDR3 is TGTGCCTGGAGTCCCCCCGCGGGCGGGGAGCTGTTTTTT.

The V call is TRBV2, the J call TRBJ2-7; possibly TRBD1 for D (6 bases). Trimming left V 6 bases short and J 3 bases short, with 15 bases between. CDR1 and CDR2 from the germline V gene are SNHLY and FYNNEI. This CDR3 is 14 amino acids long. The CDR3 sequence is CASSTGTKYYEQYF. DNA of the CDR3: TGTGCCAGCAGCACCGGGACAAAATACTACGAGCAGTACTTC.

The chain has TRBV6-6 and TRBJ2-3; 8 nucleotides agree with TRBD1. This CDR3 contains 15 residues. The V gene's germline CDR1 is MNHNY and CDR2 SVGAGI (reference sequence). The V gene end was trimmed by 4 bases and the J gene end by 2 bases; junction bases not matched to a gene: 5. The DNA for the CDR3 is TGTGCCAGCAGTTCGACAGGGGTGTCCACAGATACGCAGTATTTT. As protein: CASSSTGVSTDTQYF.

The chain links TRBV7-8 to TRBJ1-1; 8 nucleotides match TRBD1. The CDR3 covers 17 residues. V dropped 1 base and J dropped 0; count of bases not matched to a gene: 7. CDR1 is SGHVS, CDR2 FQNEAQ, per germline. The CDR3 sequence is CASSLGGGGQVNTEAFF. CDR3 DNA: TGTGCCAGCAGCTTAGGAGGGGGGGGACAGGTGAACACTGAAGCTTTCTTT.

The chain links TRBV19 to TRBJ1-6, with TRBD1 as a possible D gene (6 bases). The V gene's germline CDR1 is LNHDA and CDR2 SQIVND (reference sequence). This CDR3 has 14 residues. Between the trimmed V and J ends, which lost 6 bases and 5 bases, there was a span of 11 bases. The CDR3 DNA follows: TGTGCCAGTAGCTCCGGGACAAATAATTCACCCCTCCACTTT. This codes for CASSSGTNNSPLHF.

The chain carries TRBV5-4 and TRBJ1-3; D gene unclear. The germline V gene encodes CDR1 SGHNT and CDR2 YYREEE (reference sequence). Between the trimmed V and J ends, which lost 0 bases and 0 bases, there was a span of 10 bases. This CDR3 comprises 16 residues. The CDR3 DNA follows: TGTGCCAGCAGCTTGGGCGGGGATGGCTCTGGAAACACCATATATTTT. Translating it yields CASSLGGDGSGNTIYF. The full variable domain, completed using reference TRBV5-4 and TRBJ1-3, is ETGVTQSPTHLIKTRGQQVTLRCSSQSGHNTVSWYQQALGQGPQFIFQYYREEENGRGNFPPRFSGLQFPNYSSELNVNALELDDSALYLCASSLGGDGSGNTIYFGEGSWLTVV.

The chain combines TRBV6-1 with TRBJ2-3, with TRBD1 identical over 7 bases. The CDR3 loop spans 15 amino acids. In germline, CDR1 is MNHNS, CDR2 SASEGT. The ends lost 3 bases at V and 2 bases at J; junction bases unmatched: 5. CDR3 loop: CASSERTGNTDTQYF. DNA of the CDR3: TGTGCCAGCAGTGAGCGGACAGGAAACACAGATACGCAGTATTTT.

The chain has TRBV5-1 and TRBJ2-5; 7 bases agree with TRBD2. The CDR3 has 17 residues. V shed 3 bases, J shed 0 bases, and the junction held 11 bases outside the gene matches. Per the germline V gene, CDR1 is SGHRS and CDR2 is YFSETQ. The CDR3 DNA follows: TGCGCCAGCAGCTCCGAGTGGGTCGGGGGGTACCAAGAGACCCAGTACTTC. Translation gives CASSSEWVGGYQETQYF. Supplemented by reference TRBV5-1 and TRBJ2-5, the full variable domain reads KAGVTQTPRYLIKTRGQQVTLSCSPISGHRSVSWYQQTPGQGLQFLFEYFSETQRNKGNFPGRFSGRQFSNSRSEMNVSTLELGDSALYLCASSSEWVGGYQETQYFGPGTRLLVL.

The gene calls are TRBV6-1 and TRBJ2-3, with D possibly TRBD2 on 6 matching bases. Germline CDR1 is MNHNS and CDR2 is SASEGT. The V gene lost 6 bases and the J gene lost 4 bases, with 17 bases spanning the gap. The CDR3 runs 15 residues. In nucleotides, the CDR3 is TGTGCCAGCAGAGGAGGGACTCAGGGTCCAGATACGCAGTATTTT. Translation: CASRGGTQGPDTQYF.

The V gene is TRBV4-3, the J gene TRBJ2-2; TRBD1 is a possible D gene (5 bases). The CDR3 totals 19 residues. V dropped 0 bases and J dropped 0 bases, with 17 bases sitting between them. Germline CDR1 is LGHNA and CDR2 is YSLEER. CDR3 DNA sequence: TGCGCCAGCAGCCAAGATACAGGTTGGGGTTACACGAACACCGGGGAGCTGTTTTTT. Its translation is CASSQDTGWGYTNTGELFF.

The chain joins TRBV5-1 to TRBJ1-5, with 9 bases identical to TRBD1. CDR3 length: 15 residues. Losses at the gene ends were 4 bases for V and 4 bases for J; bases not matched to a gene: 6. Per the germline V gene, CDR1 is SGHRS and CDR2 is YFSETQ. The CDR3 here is CASSPGQGSNQPQHF. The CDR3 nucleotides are TGCGCCAGCAGCCCCGGACAGGGGTCGAATCAGCCCCAGCATTTT.

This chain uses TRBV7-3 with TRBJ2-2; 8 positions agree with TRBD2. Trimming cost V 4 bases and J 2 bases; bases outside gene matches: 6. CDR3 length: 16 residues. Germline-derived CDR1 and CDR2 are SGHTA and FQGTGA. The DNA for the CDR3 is TGTGCCAGCAGCTCTTCCGGACTAGCCAACACCGGGGAGCTGTTTTTT. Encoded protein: CASSSSGLANTGELFF.

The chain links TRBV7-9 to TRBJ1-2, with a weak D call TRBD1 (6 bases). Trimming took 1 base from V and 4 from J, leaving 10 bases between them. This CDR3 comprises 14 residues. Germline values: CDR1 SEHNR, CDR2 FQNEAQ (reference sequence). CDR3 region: CASSLGGRSYGYTF. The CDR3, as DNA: TGTGCCAGCAGCTTAGGGGGGCGCAGCTATGGCTACACCTTC.